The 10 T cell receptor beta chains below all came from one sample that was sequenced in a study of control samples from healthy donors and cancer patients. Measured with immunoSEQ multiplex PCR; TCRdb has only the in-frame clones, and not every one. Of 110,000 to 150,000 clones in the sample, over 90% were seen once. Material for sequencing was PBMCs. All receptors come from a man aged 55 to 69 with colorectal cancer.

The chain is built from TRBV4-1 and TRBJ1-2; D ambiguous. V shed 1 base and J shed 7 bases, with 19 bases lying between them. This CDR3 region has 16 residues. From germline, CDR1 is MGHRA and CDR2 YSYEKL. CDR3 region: CASSQAPRGGFGGYTF. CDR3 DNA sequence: TGCGCCAGCAGCCAAGCCCCCCGGGGAGGTTTTGGTGGCTACACCTTC.

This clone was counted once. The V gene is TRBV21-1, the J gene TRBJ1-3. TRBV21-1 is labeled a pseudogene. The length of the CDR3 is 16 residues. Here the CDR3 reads CASSKGKREGGDTIYF. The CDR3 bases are TGTGCCAGCAGCAAAGGGAAACGGGAGGGGGGAGACACCATATATTTT.

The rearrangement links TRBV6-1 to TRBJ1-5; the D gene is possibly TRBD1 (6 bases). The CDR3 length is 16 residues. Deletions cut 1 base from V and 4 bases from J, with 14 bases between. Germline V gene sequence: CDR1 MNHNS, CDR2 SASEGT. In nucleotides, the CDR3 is TGTGCCAGCAGTGAAGTGGGGGGCGGCGGAAATCAGCCCCAGCATTTT. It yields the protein CASSEVGGGGNQPQHF.

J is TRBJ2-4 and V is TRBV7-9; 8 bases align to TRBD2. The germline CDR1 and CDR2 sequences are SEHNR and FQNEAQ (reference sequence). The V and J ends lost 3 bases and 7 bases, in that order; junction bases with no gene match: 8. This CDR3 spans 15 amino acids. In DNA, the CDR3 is TGTGCCAGCAGCTTCTCGCGGGGGGCGAGCAACATTCAGTACTTC. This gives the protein CASSFSRGASNIQYF.

CDR3 nucleotides: TGTGCCAGCAGCCGTGGAACAGGGGGGTATCAGCCCCAGCATTTT. This gives the protein CASSRGTGGYQPQHF. The J gene is TRBJ1-5, the V gene TRBV7-9; 8 bases map to TRBD1. The CDR3 is 15 amino acids. After removal of 5 bases from V and 5 bases from J, the junction contained 8 bases not matched to a gene. Germline V gene data show CDR1 as SEHNR and CDR2 as FQNEAQ (reference sequence).

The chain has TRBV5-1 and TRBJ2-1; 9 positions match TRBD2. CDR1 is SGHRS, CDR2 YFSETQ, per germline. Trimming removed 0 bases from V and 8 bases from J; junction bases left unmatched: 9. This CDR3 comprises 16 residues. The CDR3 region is CASSLATAGGVDEQFF. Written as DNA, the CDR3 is TGCGCCAGCAGCTTGGCCACAGCGGGGGGAGTCGATGAGCAGTTCTTC.

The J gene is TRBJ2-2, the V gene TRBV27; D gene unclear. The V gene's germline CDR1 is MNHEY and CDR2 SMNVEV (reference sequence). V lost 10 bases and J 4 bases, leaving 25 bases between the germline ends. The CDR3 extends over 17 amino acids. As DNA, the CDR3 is TGTGCCACGCGAACACGTTTTCTGCACGGATCCACCGGGGAGCTGTTTTTT. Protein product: CATRTRFLHGSTGELFF.

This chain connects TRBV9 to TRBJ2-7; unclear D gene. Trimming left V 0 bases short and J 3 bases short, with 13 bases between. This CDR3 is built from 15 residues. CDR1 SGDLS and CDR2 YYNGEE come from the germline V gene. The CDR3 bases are TGTGCCAGCAGCGTAGCCTCAGGTCCTGGCTACGAGCAGTACTTC. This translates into CASSVASGPGYEQYF. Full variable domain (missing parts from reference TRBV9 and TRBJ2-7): DSGVTQTPKHLITATGQRVTLRCSPRSGDLSVYWYQQSLDQGLQFLIQYYNGEERAKGNILERFSAQQFPDLHSELNLSSLELGDSALYFCASSVASGPGYEQYFGPGTRLTVT.

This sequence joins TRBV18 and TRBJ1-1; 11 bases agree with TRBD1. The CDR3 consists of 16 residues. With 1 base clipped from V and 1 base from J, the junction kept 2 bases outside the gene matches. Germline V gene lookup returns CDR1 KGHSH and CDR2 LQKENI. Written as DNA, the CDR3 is TGTGCCAGCTCACCACGGACAGGGGGCAGGAACACTGAAGCTTTCTTT. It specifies CASSPRTGGRNTEAFF.

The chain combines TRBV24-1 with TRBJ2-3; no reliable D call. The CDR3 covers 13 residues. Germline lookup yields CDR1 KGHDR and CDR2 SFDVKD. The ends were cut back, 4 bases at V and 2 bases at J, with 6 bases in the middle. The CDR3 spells CATSERPTDTQYF. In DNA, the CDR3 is TGTGCCACCAGTGAACGCCCCACAGATACGCAGTATTTT.